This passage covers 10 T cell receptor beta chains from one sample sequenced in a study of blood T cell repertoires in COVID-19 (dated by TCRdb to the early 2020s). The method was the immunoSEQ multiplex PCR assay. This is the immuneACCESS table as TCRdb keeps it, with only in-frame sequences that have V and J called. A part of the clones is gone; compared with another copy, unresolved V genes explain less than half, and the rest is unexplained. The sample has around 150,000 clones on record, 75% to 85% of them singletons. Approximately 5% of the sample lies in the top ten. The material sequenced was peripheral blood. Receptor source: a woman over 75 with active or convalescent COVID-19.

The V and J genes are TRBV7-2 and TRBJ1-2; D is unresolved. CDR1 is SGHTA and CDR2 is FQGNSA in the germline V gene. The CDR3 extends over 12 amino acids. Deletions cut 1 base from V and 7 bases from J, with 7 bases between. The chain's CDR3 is CASSLDLRGYTF. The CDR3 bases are TGTGCCAGCAGCTTAGATCTTCGTGGCTACACCTTC.

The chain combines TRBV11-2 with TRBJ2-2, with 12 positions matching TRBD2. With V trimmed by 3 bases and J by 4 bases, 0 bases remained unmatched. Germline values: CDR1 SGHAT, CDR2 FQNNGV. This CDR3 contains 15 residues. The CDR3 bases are TGTGCCAGCAGCTTGACTAGCGGGGGCACCGGGGAGCTGTTTTTT. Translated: CASSLTSGGTGELFF.

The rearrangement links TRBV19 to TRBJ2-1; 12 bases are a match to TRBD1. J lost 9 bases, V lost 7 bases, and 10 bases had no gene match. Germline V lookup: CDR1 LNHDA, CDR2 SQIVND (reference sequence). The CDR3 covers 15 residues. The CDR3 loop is CASNRGTGGLGEQFF. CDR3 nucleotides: TGTGCCAGTAACCGGGGGACAGGGGGCTTAGGTGAGCAGTTCTTC.

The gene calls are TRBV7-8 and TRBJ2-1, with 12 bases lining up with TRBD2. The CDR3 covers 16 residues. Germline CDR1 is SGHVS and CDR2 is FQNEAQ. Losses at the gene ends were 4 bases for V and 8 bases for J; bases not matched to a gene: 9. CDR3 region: CASSSPLAGGWDEQFF. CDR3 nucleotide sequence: TGTGCCAGCAGCTCCCCCCTAGCGGGGGGGTGGGATGAGCAGTTCTTC.

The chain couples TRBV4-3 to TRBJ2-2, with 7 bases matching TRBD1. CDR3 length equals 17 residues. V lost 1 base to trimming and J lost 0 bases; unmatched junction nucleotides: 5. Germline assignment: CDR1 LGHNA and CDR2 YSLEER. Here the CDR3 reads CASSQGSGTANTGELFF. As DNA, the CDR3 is TGCGCCAGCAGCCAAGGGTCCGGGACAGCGAACACCGGGGAGCTGTTTTTT.

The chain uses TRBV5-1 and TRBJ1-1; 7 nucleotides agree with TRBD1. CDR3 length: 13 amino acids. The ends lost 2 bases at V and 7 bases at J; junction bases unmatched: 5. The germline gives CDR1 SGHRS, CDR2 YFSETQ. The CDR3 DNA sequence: TGCGCCAGCAGCTTTTCCAGGGGGAGTGAAGCTTTCTTT. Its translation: CASSFSRGSEAFF. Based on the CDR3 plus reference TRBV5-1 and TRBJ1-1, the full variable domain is KAGVTQTPRYLIKTRGQQVTLSCSPISGHRSVSWYQQTPGQGLQFLFEYFSETQRNKGNFPGRFSGRQFSNSRSEMNVSTLELGDSALYLCASSFSRGSEAFFGQGTRLTVV.

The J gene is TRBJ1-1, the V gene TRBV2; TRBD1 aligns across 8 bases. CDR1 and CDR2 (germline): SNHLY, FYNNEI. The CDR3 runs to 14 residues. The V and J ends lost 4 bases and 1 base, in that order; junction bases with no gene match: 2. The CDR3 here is CASSGQGRNTEAFF. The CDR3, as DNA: TGTGCCAGCAGTGGACAGGGGAGGAACACTGAAGCTTTCTTT.

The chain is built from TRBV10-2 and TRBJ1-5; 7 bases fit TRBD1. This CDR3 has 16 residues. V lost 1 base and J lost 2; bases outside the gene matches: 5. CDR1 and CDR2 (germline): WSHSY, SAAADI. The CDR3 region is CASSEFKGAGNQPQHF. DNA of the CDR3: TGCGCCAGCAGTGAGTTTAAGGGGGCCGGCAATCAGCCCCAGCATTTT.

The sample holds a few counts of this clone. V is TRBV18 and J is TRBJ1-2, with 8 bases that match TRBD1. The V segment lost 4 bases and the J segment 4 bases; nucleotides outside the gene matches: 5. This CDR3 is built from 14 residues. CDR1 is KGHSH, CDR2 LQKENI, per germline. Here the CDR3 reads CASSRSGQGYGYTF. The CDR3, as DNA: TGTGCCAGCTCACGGTCCGGACAGGGCTATGGCTACACCTTC.

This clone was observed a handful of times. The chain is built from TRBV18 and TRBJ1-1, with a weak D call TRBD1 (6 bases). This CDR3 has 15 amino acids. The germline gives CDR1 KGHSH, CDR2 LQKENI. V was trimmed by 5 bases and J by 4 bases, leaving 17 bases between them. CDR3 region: CASSYGTLFGTEAFF. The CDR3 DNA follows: TGTGCCAGCTCATACGGGACACTGTTTGGCACTGAAGCTTTCTTT.